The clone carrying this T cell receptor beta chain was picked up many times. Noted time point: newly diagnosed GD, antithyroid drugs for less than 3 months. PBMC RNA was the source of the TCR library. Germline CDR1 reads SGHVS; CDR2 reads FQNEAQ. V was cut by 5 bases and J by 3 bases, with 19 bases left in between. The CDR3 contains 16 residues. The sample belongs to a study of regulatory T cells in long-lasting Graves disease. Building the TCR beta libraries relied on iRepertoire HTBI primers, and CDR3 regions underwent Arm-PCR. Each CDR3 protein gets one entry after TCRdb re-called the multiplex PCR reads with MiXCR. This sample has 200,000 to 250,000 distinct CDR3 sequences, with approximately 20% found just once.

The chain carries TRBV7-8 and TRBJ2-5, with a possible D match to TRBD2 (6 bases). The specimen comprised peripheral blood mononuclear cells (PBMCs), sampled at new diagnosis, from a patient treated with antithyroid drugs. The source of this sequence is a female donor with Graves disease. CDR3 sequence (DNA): TGTGCCAGCAGCGGTGGGTGGGGACGGGGGAAAGAGACCCAGTACTTC. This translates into CASSGGWGRGKETQYF.